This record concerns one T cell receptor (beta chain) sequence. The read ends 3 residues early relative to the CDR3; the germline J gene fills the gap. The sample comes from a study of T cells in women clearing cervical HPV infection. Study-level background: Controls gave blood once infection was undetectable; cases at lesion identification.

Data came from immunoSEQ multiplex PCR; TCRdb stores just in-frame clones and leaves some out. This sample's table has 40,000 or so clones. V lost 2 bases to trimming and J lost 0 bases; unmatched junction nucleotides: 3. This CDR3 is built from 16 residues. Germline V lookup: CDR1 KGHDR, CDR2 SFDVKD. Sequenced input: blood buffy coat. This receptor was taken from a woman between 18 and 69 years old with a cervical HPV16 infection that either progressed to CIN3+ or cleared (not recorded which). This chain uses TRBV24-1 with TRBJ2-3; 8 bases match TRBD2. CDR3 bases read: TGTGCCACCAGTGATTGGGTAGCGGGAAGCACAGATACG. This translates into CATSDWVAGSTDT. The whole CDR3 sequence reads CATSDWVAGSTDTQYF.